This TCR beta chain was retrieved from a study of blood T cell repertoires in COVID-19. Background on the study: Samples of COVID-19 (acute and convalescent) were obtained from the United States, Italy and Spain.

This clone was detected only once. Authors' analysis steps: By means of reference gene primer amplification, nucleated cell counts were estimated. Profiling relied on immunoSEQ multiplex PCR, and the TCRdb table lists in-frame clones only, not all of them. The DNA was the basis for D and trimming; V, J and clone size are from that table. The sample has more than 85,000 clones, about 90% seen once. V was pared by 2 bases and J by 3 bases, with 7 bases between. CDR3 size: 13 residues. Germline V gives CDR1 SEHNR, CDR2 FQNEAQ (reference sequence). Seattle cases were enrolled at active infection and followed longitudinally.

Sequencing was carried out using peripheral blood. The TCR originated in a human donor with COVID-19, enrolled during active disease. The donor label of this sample is uncertain. The chain recombines TRBV7-9 with TRBJ1-1; D is perhaps TRBD1 (6 bases). The CDR3 sequence is CASSLRTDTEAFF. DNA for the CDR3: TGTGCCAGCAGCTTAAGGACAGACACTGAAGCTTTCTTT.